Below, one TCR beta chain is given with its context. Antigen unknown. CDR3 length equals 13 residues. Germline CDR1 is SEHNR and CDR2 is FQNEAQ (reference sequence). Trimming removed 2 bases from V and 8 bases from J, with 12 bases in between. This entry is derived from a study of cytomegalovirus exposure and HLA in healthy donors. Study at large: Within an early data release were around 80 million unique TCRs drawn from HLA-typed donors.

Whole-study results and caveats: At a 0.05 false discovery rate, a later analysis found roughly 17,000 TCR beta sequences to be associated with HLA alleles. Analyses of presence and absence presupposed an approximately uniform sequencing depth across donors.

60 Vbeta and 13 Jbeta primers were used in PCR. Assay used: immunoSEQ multiplex PCR; TCRdb lists only in-frame clones, some missing. The sample lists under 130,000 clones, 70% occurring once. The sequence derives from a man between 35 and 55 years old in good health and CMV-seropositive. The sample comprised PBMCs. This chain links TRBV7-9 with TRBJ1-2, with D possibly being TRBD1 (5 bases). The CDR3, as DNA: TGTGCCAGCAGCTTAACGGCAGGGCACGGCTACACCTTC. This sequence encodes CASSLTAGHGYTF.